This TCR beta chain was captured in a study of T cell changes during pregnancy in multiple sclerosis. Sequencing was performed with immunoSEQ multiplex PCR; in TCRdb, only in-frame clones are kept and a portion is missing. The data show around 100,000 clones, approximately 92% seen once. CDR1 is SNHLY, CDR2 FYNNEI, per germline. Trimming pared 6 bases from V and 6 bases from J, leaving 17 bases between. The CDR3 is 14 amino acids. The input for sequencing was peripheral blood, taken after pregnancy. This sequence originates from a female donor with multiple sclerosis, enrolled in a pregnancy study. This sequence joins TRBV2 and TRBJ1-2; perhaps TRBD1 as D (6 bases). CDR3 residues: CASRAQGAFNGYTF. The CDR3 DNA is TGTGCCAGCAGGGCACAGGGTGCTTTCAATGGCTACACCTTC.